Listed here are 10 T cell receptor beta chains from one sample, sequenced in a study of T cell changes during pregnancy in multiple sclerosis. Assay used: immunoSEQ multiplex PCR; TCRdb lists only in-frame clones, some missing. The data contain tens of thousands of clones, over 90% of them singletons. Sequenced material: peripheral blood, taken after pregnancy. All receptors derive from a female donor with multiple sclerosis, enrolled in a pregnancy study.

The J gene is TRBJ1-3, the V gene TRBV19; a possible D gene is TRBD1 (5 bases). CDR1 and CDR2 from the germline V gene are LNHDA and SQIVND (reference sequence). Between the trimmed V and J ends, which lost 6 bases and 2 bases, there was a span of 14 bases. The CDR3 contains 15 residues. For the CDR3, the DNA is TGTGCCAGTAGGAGGTCAGGGAAGACTGGAAACACCATATATTTT. This gives the protein CASRRSGKTGNTIYF. Together with reference TRBV19 and TRBJ1-3, the CDR3 gives the full variable domain: DGGITQSPKYLFRKEGQNVTLSCEQNLNHDAMYWYRQDPGQGLRLIYYSQIVNDFQKGDIAEGYSVSREKKESFPLTVTSAQKNPTAFYLCASRRSGKTGNTIYFGEGSWLTVV.

The chain has TRBV6-5 and TRBJ1-1, with D possibly matching TRBD1 (6 bases). V was pared by 6 bases and J by 6 bases, with 14 bases between. This CDR3 is built from 13 residues. The germline CDR1 and CDR2 sequences are MNHEY and SVGAGI. CDR3: CASRTQGRSEAFF. In nucleotides, the CDR3 is TGTGCCAGCAGAACACAGGGACGTTCTGAAGCTTTCTTT.

This clone was counted only a few times. The chain combines TRBV6-6 with TRBJ1-1; TRBD1 might be the D (6 bases). Germline CDR1 and CDR2: MNHNY and SVGAGI (reference sequence). Trimming pared 4 bases from V and 8 bases from J, leaving 14 bases between. CDR3 length: 13 residues. The CDR3 bases are TGTGCCAGCAGTTCCAGGGGCAGATCGGAAGCTTTCTTT. Residues: CASSSRGRSEAFF.

This clone was observed a single time. The rearrangement links TRBV7-2 to TRBJ1-1, with TRBD1 matching over 7 bases. CDR3 size: 15 residues. CDR1 is SGHTA, CDR2 FQGNSA, per germline. Trimming at V came to 4 bases and at J to 0 bases, leaving 5 bases not matched to a gene. CDR3 sequence: CASSSTGAMNTEAFF. CDR3 coding DNA: TGTGCCAGCAGCTCAACAGGGGCGATGAACACTGAAGCTTTCTTT.

The chain links TRBV7-8 to TRBJ2-7; unclear D gene. Per germline, CDR1 SGHVS and CDR2 FQNEAQ. With 0 bases removed from V and 0 bases from J, the gap between germline ends came to 18 bases. The CDR3 spans 18 residues. The CDR3 region has the DNA TGTGCCAGCAGCTTAGCGCGTGGCTTCGGGTGGCCCTCCTACGAGCAGTACTTC. Its protein product is CASSLARGFGWPSYEQYF.

Only one count was recorded for this clone. The chain is built from TRBV7-8 and TRBJ1-5; TRBD1 agrees at 8 bases. The germline gives CDR1 SGHVS, CDR2 FQNEAQ. The CDR3 is 16 residues long. With 5 bases clipped from V and 0 bases from J, the junction kept 6 bases outside the gene matches. This CDR3 reads CASSRNRGSSNQPQHF. Here the CDR3 DNA reads TGTGCCAGCAGCCGTAACAGGGGGAGTAGCAATCAGCCCCAGCATTTT. The variable domain in full, with the rest retrieved from reference TRBV7-8 and TRBJ1-5, is GAGVSQSPRYKVAKRGQDVALRCDPISGHVSLFWYQQALGQGPEFLTYFQNEAQLDKSGLPSDRFFAERPEGSVSTLKIQRTQQEDSAVYLCASSRNRGSSNQPQHFGDGTRLSIL.

This chain joins TRBV7-8 and TRBJ2-5; tentatively, D is TRBD1 (7 bases). The CDR3 has 12 residues. Germline-derived CDR1 and CDR2 are SGHVS and FQNEAQ. V lost 5 bases and J 5 bases, leaving 9 bases between the germline ends. The CDR3 here is CASSAGGETQYF. CDR3 bases: TGTGCCAGCAGCGCAGGGGGGGAGACCCAGTACTTC.

The chain has TRBV7-3 and TRBJ1-3, with 10 bases matching TRBD1. Germline loops: CDR1 SGHTA, CDR2 FQGTGA. The CDR3 length is 16 residues. With V trimmed by 5 bases and J by 2 bases, 6 bases remained unmatched. CDR3 bases: TGTGCCAGCAGCCCCGGGACAGGGGTAACTGGAAACACCATATATTTT. Protein sequence: CASSPGTGVTGNTIYF.

The CDR3, as DNA: TGTGCCAGCAAAGTCCCCTCGACAGTAACCAATGAGCAGTTCTTC. Protein product: CASKVPSTVTNEQFF. The J gene is TRBJ2-1, the V gene TRBV28; D might be TRBD1 (5 bases). The CDR3 spans 15 residues. Trimming removed 7 bases at V and 6 bases at J, with 19 bases between. The germline gives CDR1 MDHEN, CDR2 SYDVKM.

The chain joins TRBV4-1 to TRBJ2-5, with TRBD1 matching over 7 bases. This CDR3 is 14 amino acids long. V was clipped by 2 bases and J by 3 bases; unmatched bases: 3. Germline CDR1 reads MGHRA; CDR2 reads YSYEKL. The CDR3 protein is CASSQKDREETQYF. The CDR3 nucleotides read TGCGCCAGCAGCCAAAAAGACAGGGAAGAGACCCAGTACTTC.